The 18 T cell receptor beta chains below come from one sample, sequenced in a study of T cells after yellow fever vaccination. A single record per CDR3 protein comes from TCRdb applying MiXCR to the 5' RACE reads. The sample includes roughly 180,000 distinct CDR3 sequences, approximately 6.2% of them seen just once. Sequencing used CD4+ T cells sorted from PBMCs, obtained on the day of the first yellow fever vaccination. The receptors originated from a man younger than 35 who received the YFV17D yellow fever vaccine.

This clonotype was detected ten times or more. V gene TRBV11-2 combines with J gene TRBJ2-1, with a tentative D call TRBD2 (6 bases). Trimming took off 1 base at V and 7 bases at J, with 14 bases between the two ends. Germline V CDR1 and CDR2: SGHAT, FQNNGV. The CDR3 loop spans 15 amino acids. CDR3 protein: CASSLAWGRFNEQFF. The CDR3 DNA follows: TGTGCCAGCAGCTTAGCTTGGGGGAGGTTTAATGAGCAGTTCTTC.

This clonotype was recorded once. With a much larger clone just one base away, this may be a read error. The gene calls are TRBV28 and TRBJ2-1; D unclear. The CDR3 length is 15 residues. Germline V CDR1 and CDR2: MDHEN, SYDVKM. Trimming shortened V by 5 bases and J by 0 bases, and 11 bases separated the two germline ends. This chain's CDR3 is CASSQSWSSYNEQFF. CDR3 DNA sequence: TGTGCCAGCAGTCAAAGCTGGAGCTCCTACAATGAGCAGTTCTTC.

The chain has TRBV24-1 and TRBJ2-6, with 8 bases aligning to TRBD1. The CDR3 spans 14 residues. The V and J ends lost 9 bases and 4 bases, in that order; junction bases with no gene match: 4. Germline values: CDR1 KGHDR, CDR2 SFDVKD. The CDR3 nucleotides read TGTGCCACCTCAGGGGGCGCAGGGGCCAACGTCCTGACTTTC. Translated, it gives CATSGGAGANVLTF.

This clonotype was counted a few times. The chain recombines TRBV5-6 with TRBJ1-2, with TRBD1 identical over 7 bases. V lost 0 bases, J lost 8 bases, and 7 bases stayed unmatched. CDR3 length: 14 residues. CDR1 is SGHDT, CDR2 YYEEEE, per germline. CDR3 nucleotide sequence: TGTGCCAGCAGCTTGGGGACAGGACTCGGGGGCTACACCTTC. Translated: CASSLGTGLGGYTF. Based on the CDR3 plus reference TRBV5-6 and TRBJ1-2, the full variable domain is DAGVTQSPTHLIKTRGQQVTLRCSPKSGHDTVSWYQQALGQGPQFIFQYYEEEERQRGNFPDRFSGHQFPNYSSELNVNALLLGDSALYLCASSLGTGLGGYTFGSGTRLTVV.

This clonotype was counted at least ten times. The chain joins TRBV29-1 to TRBJ2-7, with TRBD2 as a possible D gene (6 bases). The V and J ends lost 6 bases and 3 bases respectively, with 15 bases between them. This CDR3 has 13 residues. CDR1 is SQVTM, CDR2 ANQGSEA, per germline. The CDR3 loop is CSVRAGSFYEQYF. CDR3 nucleotides: TGCAGCGTCAGGGCGGGGAGTTTCTACGAGCAGTACTTC.

This clonotype was recorded at least ten times. V is TRBV5-1 and J is TRBJ2-5, with 11 bases lining up with TRBD2. With 4 bases clipped from V and 0 bases from J, the junction kept 8 bases outside the gene matches. Germline V gives CDR1 SGHRS, CDR2 YFSETQ. CDR3 length: 17 amino acids. CDR3 DNA: TGCGCCAGCAGCCCGGGATCTAGCGGGGGGTACCAAGAGACCCAGTACTTC. It encodes CASSPGSSGGYQETQYF.

This clonotype showed up many times. The chain uses TRBV12-3 or TRBV12-4 and TRBJ1-1; the match to TRBD1 covers 7 bases. Trimming at V came to 3 bases and at J to 4 bases, leaving 2 bases not matched to a gene. This CDR3 region has 13 residues. The DNA of the CDR3 is TGTGCCAGCAGTTTCGACAGGGCCACTGAAGCTTTCTTT. Its translation: CASSFDRATEAFF.

J is TRBJ2-2 and V is TRBV19, with D perhaps TRBD1 or TRBD2 (5 bases each). V dropped 3 bases and J dropped 6 bases, with 11 bases sitting between them. CDR1 is LNHDA and CDR2 is SQIVND in the germline V gene (reference sequence). The CDR3 length is 14 residues. Here the CDR3 reads CASSIVRGAGELFF. CDR3 DNA: TGTGCCAGTAGTATTGTCCGAGGGGCCGGGGAGCTGTTTTTT.

This clonotype has just a few counts. The chain employs TRBV5-1 and TRBJ2-2; D unclear. Germline V gene sequence: CDR1 SGHRS, CDR2 YFSETQ. With 0 bases removed from V and 3 bases from J, the gap between germline ends came to 6 bases. This CDR3 has 14 amino acids. The CDR3 is CASSLVPDTGELFF. Written as DNA, the CDR3 is TGCGCCAGCAGCTTGGTCCCAGACACCGGGGAGCTGTTTTTT.

V usage is TRBV5-1 and J usage is TRBJ2-5; unclear D gene. Deletions cut 0 bases from V and 1 base from J, with 13 bases between. The CDR3 length is 16 residues. In germline, CDR1 is SGHRS, CDR2 YFSETQ. Here the CDR3 DNA reads TGCGCCAGCAGCTTGGTTGCCAGTTATACCCAAGAGACCCAGTACTTC. Translation: CASSLVASYTQETQYF. Variable domain in full (rest from reference TRBV5-1 and TRBJ2-5): KAGVTQTPRYLIKTRGQQVTLSCSPISGHRSVSWYQQTPGQGLQFLFEYFSETQRNKGNFPGRFSGRQFSNSRSEMNVSTLELGDSALYLCASSLVASYTQETQYFGPGTRLLVL.

This clonotype was recorded many times. The genes are TRBV3-1 and TRBJ2-7, with D unresolved. With 3 bases removed from V and 6 bases from J, the gap between germline ends came to 12 bases. Germline CDR1 is LGHDT and CDR2 is YNNKEL (reference sequence). The CDR3 totals 13 residues. CDR3 coding DNA: TGTGCCAGCAGCCAGATGGGATTCGGCGAGCAGTACTTC. It translates to CASSQMGFGEQYF.

In this sample, this clonotype turned up a few times. This chain links TRBV10-3 with TRBJ2-3; TRBD2 agrees at 11 bases. The CDR3 covers 15 residues. The germline V gene encodes CDR1 ENHRY and CDR2 SYGVKD. Trimming removed 0 bases from V and 4 bases from J; junction bases left unmatched: 0. The CDR3 DNA follows: TGTGCCATCAGTGAGTCTAGCGGGGGGGCAGATACGCAGTATTTT. Amino acid sequence: CAISESSGGADTQYF.

This clonotype has ten or more counts. The J gene is TRBJ2-5, the V gene TRBV11-2, with TRBD1 matching over 8 bases. Losses at the gene ends were 5 bases for V and 2 bases for J; bases not matched to a gene: 7. The germline CDR1 and CDR2 sequences are SGHAT and FQNNGV. This CDR3 has 15 residues. CDR3 region: CASSRNTGGQETQYF. The CDR3 DNA sequence: TGTGCCAGCAGCAGGAATACAGGGGGACAAGAGACCCAGTACTTC.

This clonotype was detected only a few times. V usage is TRBV7-9 and J usage is TRBJ2-7, with D possibly TRBD1 on 6 matching bases. The CDR3 contains 15 residues. V lost 6 bases and J lost 2, with 17 bases in between. The germline gives CDR1 SEHNR, CDR2 FQNEAQ (reference sequence). CDR3 sequence: CASRNTRDTPYEQYF. The CDR3 DNA reads TGTGCCAGCAGGAATACCCGGGACACCCCCTACGAGCAGTACTTC.

This clonotype came up many times. V usage is TRBV15 and J usage is TRBJ2-1; no clear D gene. The V gene's germline CDR1 is LNHNV and CDR2 YYDKDF (reference sequence). The V and J ends lost 0 bases and 0 bases respectively, with 9 bases between them. This CDR3 has 16 amino acids. The CDR3 sequence: CATSRDDGFSYNEQFF. The CDR3 DNA reads TGTGCCACCAGCAGAGATGACGGGTTCTCCTACAATGAGCAGTTCTTC.

This clonotype appeared a few times. This chain links TRBV10-3 with TRBJ2-1; 8 bases line up with TRBD1. Trimming removed 4 bases from V and 7 bases from J; junction bases left unmatched: 3. Looked up from germline, CDR1 is ENHRY and CDR2 is SYGVKD. The CDR3 loop spans 13 amino acids. The CDR3 region has the DNA TGTGCCATCAGTGGGCAGGGGGCGAATGAGCAGTTCTTC. Its protein product is CAISGQGANEQFF.

This clonotype was counted many times. The chain uses TRBV29-1 and TRBJ2-5; D is possibly TRBD1 (5 bases). Trimming took 8 bases from V and 0 from J, leaving 10 bases between them. Germline CDR1 and CDR2: SQVTM and ANQGSEA. The CDR3 has 12 residues. The CDR3 spells CSTSRDQETQYF. CDR3 coding DNA: TGCAGCACCTCCAGGGACCAAGAGACCCAGTACTTC.

This clonotype has a count of ten or more. The chain is built from TRBV20-1 and TRBJ1-1; D gene unclear. This CDR3 is 11 amino acids long. The V gene's germline CDR1 is DFQATT and CDR2 SNEGSKA (reference sequence). The V gene lost 6 bases and the J gene lost 2 bases, with 7 bases spanning the gap. CDR3 in amino acids: CSAFVNTEAFF. Here the CDR3 DNA reads TGCAGTGCCTTCGTCAACACTGAAGCTTTCTTT.